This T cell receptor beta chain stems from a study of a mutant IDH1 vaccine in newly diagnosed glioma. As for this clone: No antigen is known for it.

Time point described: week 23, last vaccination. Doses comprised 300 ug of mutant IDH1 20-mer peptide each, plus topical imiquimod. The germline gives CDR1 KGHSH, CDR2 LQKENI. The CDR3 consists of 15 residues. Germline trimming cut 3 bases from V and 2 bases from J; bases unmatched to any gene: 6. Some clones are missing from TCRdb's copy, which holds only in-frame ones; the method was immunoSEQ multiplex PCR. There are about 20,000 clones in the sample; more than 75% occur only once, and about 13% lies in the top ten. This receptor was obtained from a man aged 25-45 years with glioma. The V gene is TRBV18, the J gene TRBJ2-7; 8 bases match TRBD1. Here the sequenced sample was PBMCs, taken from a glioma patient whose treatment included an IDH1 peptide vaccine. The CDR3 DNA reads TGTGCCAGCTCACCCGGGACAGGTACTACCTACGAGCAGTACTTC. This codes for CASSPGTGTTYEQYF.